The T cell receptor (beta chain) described here comes from a study of blood T cells in healthy people across ages. Study in general: With template switching, about one barcoded beta molecule was captured per two T cells.

Alongside a J-beta primer mix, a sample-barcoded 5' primer served in a second PCR lasting about 6 to 12 cycles. There were at least 3 million CDR3-containing paired-end reads obtained from each sample. TCRdb re-analysed the 5' RACE reads in MiXCR, keeping a single row per CDR3 protein. The profile covers fewer than 900,000 distinct CDR3 sequences, with roughly 40% appearing a single time and 10% to 15% taken by the ten largest. This clonotype has at least ten counts. The sample comprised blood. The source is a man between 18 and 29 years old in good health.

CDR3 in DNA: TGTGCCAGCAGCTTAACTAGCGGGGGAGATACGCAGTATTTT. It specifies CASSLTSGGDTQYF. V and J are TRBV7-2 and TRBJ2-3; TRBD2 matches at 11 bases. There are 14 residues in the CDR3. V shed 2 bases and J 5 bases; nucleotides not matched to a gene: 0. CDR1 and CDR2 (germline): SGHTA, FQGNSA.